This TCR beta chain stems from a study of blood T cells in healthy people across ages. Study outcomes and limitations: PBMCs went unsorted, and a conclusive naive versus antigen-experienced comparison was therefore prevented.

Russia was home to the donors, healthy Caucasian individuals aged roughly 6 to 90. The CDR3 has 15 residues. J lost 5 bases, V lost 11 bases, and 15 bases had no gene match. Germline V gene sequence: CDR1 MNHEY, CDR2 SMNVEV (reference sequence). Worth noting for this clonotype: Its matching antigen is unknown.

A second PCR of roughly 7 to 11 cycles used a sample-barcoded 5' primer and a J-beta primer mix. TCRdb itself ran the 5' RACE reads through MiXCR, one entry per CDR3 protein. The data hold nearly 800,000 distinct CDR3 sequences, with approximately 25% observed a single time. These data also formed part of another study, on T cells of mothers and their children. As that study records: Sequencing got over 8 million TCR beta CDR3 reads from each mother and several million from each child. The search for persistent microchimeric T cell clones detected none.

The chain couples TRBV27 to TRBJ2-1; 7 bases match TRBD1. Sequencing input: blood. This clonotype was sampled from a boy younger than 18 in good health. Here the CDR3 DNA reads TGTGCCGGCTTGAATCTATTAGACAGGGACAATGAGCAGTTCTTC. Residues: CAGLNLLDRDNEQFF.